This record looks at one T cell receptor beta chain sequence and its context. The CDR3 runs to 16 residues. The V segment lost 4 bases and the J segment 4 bases; nucleotides outside the gene matches: 10. Looked up from germline, CDR1 is ENHRY and CDR2 is SYGVKD. Generated by immunoSEQ multiplex PCR, the TCRdb table keeps only in-frame clones and is missing some. The sample consists of under 150,000 clones, roughly nine tenths of them appearing once. The data were obtained in a study of control samples from healthy donors and cancer patients. This TCR was sampled from a middle-aged man with head and neck cancer. The gene calls are TRBV10-3 and TRBJ1-3; 7 bases match TRBD1. Specimen: PBMCs. The CDR3 DNA reads TGTGCCATCAGTGGACTGCATGCCAGGGGGGGAAACACCATATATTTT. Translating it yields CAISGLHARGGNTIYF.